The clone carrying this T cell receptor beta chain was counted only a few times. Its antigen is unknown. cDNA libraries of TCR beta carried unique molecular identifiers. TCRdb reanalysed the PCR reads using MiXCR and keeps one entry per CDR3 protein. The top ten clones hold more than 0.55% of a sample with some 690,000 distinct CDR3 sequences, 30% of them seen once. These data are taken from a study of post-analysis software for immune sequencing data. Broader study findings: Roughly five TRBV segments appeared more often in patients than in controls, and TRBV5-6, TRBV5-1 and TRBV20-1 were among these. Under F measure analysis, samples from one preparation batch co-clustered strongly.

Per germline, CDR1 DFQATT and CDR2 SNEGSKA (reference sequence). The J segment lost 5 bases and the V segment lost 3 bases, leaving 3 bases of the junction unmatched. CDR3 length equals 13 residues. Sequencing was performed on blood. The source of this sequence is a girl aged 5 to 17 with multiple sclerosis. The chain joins TRBV20-1 to TRBJ1-5; TRBD1 aligns across 8 bases. The CDR3 DNA follows: TGCAGTGCTAGTGAGACAGGGGATCAGCCCCAGCATTTT. Its translation is CSASETGDQPQHF.